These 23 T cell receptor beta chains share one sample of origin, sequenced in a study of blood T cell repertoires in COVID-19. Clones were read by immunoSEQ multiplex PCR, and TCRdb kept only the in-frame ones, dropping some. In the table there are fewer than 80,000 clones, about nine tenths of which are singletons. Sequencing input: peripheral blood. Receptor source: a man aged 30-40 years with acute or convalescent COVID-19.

The CDR3 nucleotides read TGTGCCAGCGCCCGGACTAGCGGGACCCACGAGCAGTACTTC. It specifies CASARTSGTHEQYF. The chain is built from TRBV18 and TRBJ2-7; 12 bases align to TRBD2. The CDR3 has 14 residues. CDR1 is KGHSH, CDR2 LQKENI, per germline. Germline trimming cut 8 bases from V and 5 bases from J; bases unmatched to any gene: 7.

CDR3 residues: CASSLTGGPNTGELFF. In DNA form, the CDR3 reads TGTGCCAGCAGCTTGACAGGGGGCCCTAACACCGGGGAGCTGTTTTTT. The genes are TRBV11-2 and TRBJ2-2, with 10 bases aligning to TRBD1. CDR3 size: 16 residues. The J segment lost 2 bases and the V segment lost 3 bases, leaving 3 bases of the junction unmatched. The germline V gene has CDR1 SGHAT and CDR2 FQNNGV.

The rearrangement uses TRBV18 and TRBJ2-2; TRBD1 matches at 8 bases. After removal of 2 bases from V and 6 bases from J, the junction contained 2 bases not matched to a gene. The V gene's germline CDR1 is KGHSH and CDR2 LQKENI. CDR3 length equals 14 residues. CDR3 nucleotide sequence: TGTGCCAGCTCACCAGACAGGGGACCCGGGGAGCTGTTTTTT. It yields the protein CASSPDRGPGELFF.

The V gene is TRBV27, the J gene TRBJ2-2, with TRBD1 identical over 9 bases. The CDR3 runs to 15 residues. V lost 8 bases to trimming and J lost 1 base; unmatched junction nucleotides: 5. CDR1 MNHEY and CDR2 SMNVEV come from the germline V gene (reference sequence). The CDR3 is CASGSGQGNTGELFF. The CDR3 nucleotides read TGTGCCAGCGGATCGGGACAGGGGAACACCGGGGAGCTGTTTTTT.

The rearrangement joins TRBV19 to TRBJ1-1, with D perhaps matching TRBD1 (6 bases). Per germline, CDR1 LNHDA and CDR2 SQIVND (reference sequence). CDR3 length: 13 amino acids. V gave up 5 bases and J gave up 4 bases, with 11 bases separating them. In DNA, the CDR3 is TGTGCCAGTAGTTGGGGGCCCAGCACTGAAGCTTTCTTT. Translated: CASSWGPSTEAFF.

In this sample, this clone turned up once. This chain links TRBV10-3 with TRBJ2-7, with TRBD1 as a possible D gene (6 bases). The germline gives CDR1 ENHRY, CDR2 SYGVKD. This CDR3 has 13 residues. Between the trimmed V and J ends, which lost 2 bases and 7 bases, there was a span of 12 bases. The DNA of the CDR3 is TGTGCCATCAGTGAGAGGGGACAAGATGAGCAGTACTTC. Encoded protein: CAISERGQDEQYF.

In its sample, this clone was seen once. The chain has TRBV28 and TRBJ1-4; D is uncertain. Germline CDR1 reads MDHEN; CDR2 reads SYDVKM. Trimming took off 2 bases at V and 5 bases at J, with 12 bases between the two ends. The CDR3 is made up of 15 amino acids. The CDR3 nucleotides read TGTGCCAGCAGTTTACTGGACTCCCGAAATGAAAAACTGTTTTTT. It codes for CASSLLDSRNEKLFF.

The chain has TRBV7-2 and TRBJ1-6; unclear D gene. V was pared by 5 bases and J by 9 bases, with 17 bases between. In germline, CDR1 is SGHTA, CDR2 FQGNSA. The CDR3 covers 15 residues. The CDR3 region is CASSPAAGSSSPLHF. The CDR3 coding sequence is TGTGCCAGCAGCCCAGCGGCAGGTTCGAGTTCACCCCTCCACTTT.

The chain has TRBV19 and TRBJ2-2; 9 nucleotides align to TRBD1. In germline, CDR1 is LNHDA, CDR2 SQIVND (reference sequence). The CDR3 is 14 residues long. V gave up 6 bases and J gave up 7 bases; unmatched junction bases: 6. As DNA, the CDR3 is TGTGCCAGTAGGCGACAGGGGGAAGGCGGGGAGCTGTTTTTT. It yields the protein CASRRQGEGGELFF.

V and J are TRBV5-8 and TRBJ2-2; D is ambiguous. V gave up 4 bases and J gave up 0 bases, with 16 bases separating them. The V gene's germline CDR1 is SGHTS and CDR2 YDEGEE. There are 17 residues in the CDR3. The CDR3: CASSANMGPANTGELFF. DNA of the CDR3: TGTGCCAGCAGCGCAAATATGGGCCCAGCGAACACCGGGGAGCTGTTTTTT.

CDR3 DNA: TGTGCCAGCAGCCAGAGCAGGGCCACAGATACGCAGTATTTT. It is translated as CASSQSRATDTQYF. This rearrangement joins TRBV3-1 (or the pseudogene TRBV3-2) to TRBJ2-3, with D perhaps TRBD1 (5 bases). CDR1 is LGHDT and CDR2 is YNNKEL in the germline V gene (reference sequence). The V gene lost 3 bases and the J gene lost 2 bases, with 9 bases spanning the gap. The CDR3 sequence is 14 residues long.

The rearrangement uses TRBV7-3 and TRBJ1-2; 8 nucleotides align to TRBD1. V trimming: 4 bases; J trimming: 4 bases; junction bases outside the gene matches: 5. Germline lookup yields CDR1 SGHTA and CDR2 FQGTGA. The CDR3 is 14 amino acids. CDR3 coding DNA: TGTGCCAGCAGCTCGTGGACAGGGCCCTATGGCTACACCTTC. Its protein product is CASSSWTGPYGYTF.

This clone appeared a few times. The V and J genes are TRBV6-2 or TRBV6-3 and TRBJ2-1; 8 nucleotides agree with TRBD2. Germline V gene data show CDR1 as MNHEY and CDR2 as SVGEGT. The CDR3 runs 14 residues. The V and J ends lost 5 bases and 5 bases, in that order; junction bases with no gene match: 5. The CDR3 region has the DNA TGTGCCAGCAGTCGACTAGCGAGCCACAATGAGCAGTTCTTC. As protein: CASSRLASHNEQFF.

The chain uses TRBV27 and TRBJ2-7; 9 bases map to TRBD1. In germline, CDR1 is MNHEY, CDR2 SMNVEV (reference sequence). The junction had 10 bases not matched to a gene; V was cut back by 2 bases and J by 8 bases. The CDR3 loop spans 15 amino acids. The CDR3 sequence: CASSLDPGTGIKQYF. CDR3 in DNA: TGTGCCAGCAGTTTAGACCCCGGGACAGGGATTAAGCAGTACTTC.

The CDR3, as DNA: TGTGCCAGCAGCTCCCCGGGACTATCAGGGCCGGAGACCCAGTACTTC. This translates into CASSSPGLSGPETQYF. The chain uses TRBV5-4 and TRBJ2-5, with 7 bases matching TRBD2. The germline V gene encodes CDR1 SGHNT and CDR2 YYREEE (reference sequence). Trimming cost V 3 bases and J 5 bases; bases outside gene matches: 13. The CDR3 spans 16 residues. The whole variable domain, filled in from reference TRBV5-4 and TRBJ2-5, reads ETGVTQSPTHLIKTRGQQVTLRCSSQSGHNTVSWYQQALGQGPQFIFQYYREEENGRGNFPPRFSGLQFPNYSSELNVNALELDDSALYLCASSSPGLSGPETQYFGPGTRLLVL.

The CDR3 DNA reads TGTGCCAGCAGCGGGGAGGGTTATGGCTACACCTTC. This encodes CASSGEGYGYTF. The J gene is TRBJ1-2, the V gene TRBV9; D unresolved. Germline CDR1 SGDLS, CDR2 YYNGEE. This CDR3 spans 12 amino acids. Deletions cut 3 bases from V and 5 bases from J, with 8 bases between.

The CDR3 coding sequence is TGCGCCAGCAGCTCAGGGCGGAACACAGAAAAACTGTTTTTT. This translates into CASSSGRNTEKLFF. The V and J genes are TRBV5-1 and TRBJ1-4; TRBD1 might be the D (5 bases). The CDR3 length is 14 residues. Germline lookup yields CDR1 SGHRS and CDR2 YFSETQ. V lost 3 bases and J lost 8, with 14 bases in between.

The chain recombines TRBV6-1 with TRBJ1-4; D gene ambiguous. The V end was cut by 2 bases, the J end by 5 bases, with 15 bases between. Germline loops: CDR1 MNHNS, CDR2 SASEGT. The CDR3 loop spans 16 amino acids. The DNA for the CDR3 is TGTGCCAGCAGTGAATACTACAAGGTTACCAATGAAAAACTGTTTTTT. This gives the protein CASSEYYKVTNEKLFF.

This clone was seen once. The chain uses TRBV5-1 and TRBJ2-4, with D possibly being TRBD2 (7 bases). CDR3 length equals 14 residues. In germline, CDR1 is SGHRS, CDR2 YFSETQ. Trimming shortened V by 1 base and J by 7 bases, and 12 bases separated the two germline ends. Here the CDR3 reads CASSLSGGANIQYF. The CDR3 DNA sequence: TGCGCCAGCAGCTTGAGTGGGGGGGCGAACATTCAGTACTTC.

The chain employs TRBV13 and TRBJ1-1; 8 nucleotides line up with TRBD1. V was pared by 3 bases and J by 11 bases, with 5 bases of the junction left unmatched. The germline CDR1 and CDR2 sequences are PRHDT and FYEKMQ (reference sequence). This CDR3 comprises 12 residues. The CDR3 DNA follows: TGTGCCAGCAGCTTGGGACAGGCAGGGGCTTTCTTT. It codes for CASSLGQAGAFF.

The CDR3 DNA sequence: TGTGCCAGCTCACCGGACAGGGACCACTACGAGCAGTACTTC. The encoded protein is CASSPDRDHYEQYF. V gene TRBV18 combines with J gene TRBJ2-7; 8 bases match TRBD1. Looked up from germline, CDR1 is KGHSH and CDR2 is LQKENI. The CDR3 contains 14 residues. Unmatched junction bases numbered 4, after V lost 3 bases and J lost 3 bases.

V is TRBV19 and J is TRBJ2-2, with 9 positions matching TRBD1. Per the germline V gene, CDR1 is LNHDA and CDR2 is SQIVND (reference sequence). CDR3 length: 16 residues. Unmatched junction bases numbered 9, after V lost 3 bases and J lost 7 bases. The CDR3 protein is CASSMSNRGLNGELFF. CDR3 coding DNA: TGTGCCAGTAGTATGTCGAACAGGGGGCTGAACGGGGAGCTGTTTTTT.

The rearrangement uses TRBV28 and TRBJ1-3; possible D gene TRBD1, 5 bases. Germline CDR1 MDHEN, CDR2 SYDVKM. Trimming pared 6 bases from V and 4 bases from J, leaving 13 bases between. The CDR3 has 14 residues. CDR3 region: CASRFQGYGNTIYF. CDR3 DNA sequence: TGTGCCAGCAGATTCCAGGGTTACGGAAACACCATATATTTT.